This is a list of T cell receptor beta chains from one sample in a study of blood T cell repertoires in COVID-19. The repertoire was sequenced with immunoSEQ multiplex PCR; TCRdb's copy has only in-frame clones and lacks some. The sample contains approximately 250,000 clones, roughly 86% of which appear only once. Sequences were obtained from PBMCs or T cells enriched from blood (not recorded which). These receptors were taken from a woman aged 25-40 years who had recovered from COVID-19. CDR3s include the opening cysteine and the closing phenylalanine or tryptophan. The order of the fields is D gene, V gene, J gene, CDR3 protein, CDR3 DNA. The D gene is left open where the match is weak.

>NA|TRBV2|TRBJ2-2
CASSDTQGGRTGELFF
TGTGCCAGCAGTGATACACAGGGCGGTAGAACCGGGGAGCTGTTTTTT
>NA|TRBV7-3|TRBJ2-2
CASRRAAGTGELFF
TGTGCCAGCAGACGTGCGGCCGGCACCGGGGAGCTGTTTTTT
>NA|TRBV27|TRBJ1-5
CASSWGGVANQPQHF
TGTGCCAGCAGTTGGGGAGGTGTTGCCAATCAGCCCCAGCATTTT
>NA|TRBV27|TRBJ1-1
CASTSGGHGTEAFF
TGTGCCAGCACCTCCGGGGGGCACGGGACTGAAGCTTTCTTT
>NA|TRBV28|TRBJ2-2
CASSYRGADTGELFF
TGTGCCAGCAGTTACCGCGGGGCGGACACCGGGGAGCTGTTTTTT
>NA|TRBV5-4|TRBJ1-2
CASSGEGGLEGDFYGYTF
TGTGCCAGCAGCGGCGAGGGGGGGCTAGAAGGAGATTTCTATGGCTACACCTTC
>NA|TRBV7-9|TRBJ1-4
CASSAKGEGEKLFF
TGTGCCAGCAGCGCCAAGGGGGAAGGGGAAAAACTGTTTTTT
>TRBD1|TRBV28|TRBJ1-2
CASSLLTDRGYGYTF
TGTGCCAGCAGTTTATTAACCGACAGGGGTTATGGCTACACCTTC
>NA|TRBV12-2|TRBJ2-2
CAHYRARGRRSGELFF
TGTGCACACTACAGGGCCCGGGGAAGAAGGTCCGGGGAGCTGTTTTTT
>TRBD1|TRBV7-2|TRBJ2-7
CASSPFGTGSYEQYF
TGTGCCAGCAGCCCCTTCGGGACAGGGTCCTACGAGCAGTACTTC